This T cell receptor beta chain was sequenced in a study of patients and donors after allogeneic stem cell transplantation (dated by TCRdb to about 2020). This clonotype was counted many times. The antigen this receptor binds is unknown. Qualities for individual bases were not recorded, and no much larger clone is one base off. Its CDR3 holds 14 amino acids, cysteine through phenylalanine. The entry retains the CDR3 DNA only, 42 bases that are in frame from base 1. In the germline V gene (reference sequence), CDR1 corresponds to MNHNY and CDR2 to SVGAGI. A distance of 10 bases separates the germline ends of V and J, which lose 0 bases and 5 bases respectively. Library preparation employed RT-PCR. Data came from a NextSeq 550. TCRdb ran its own pipeline on the public reads, namely fastp trimming at Q25 and MiXCR clone calling, and kept in-frame beta chains. Identical CDR3 proteins give one entry, which carries the most common genes and DNA. Within this sample are 150,000 to 200,000 distinct CDR3 sequences, with approximately 30% of them counted one time only. The ten largest clones capture around 3% of the sample.

What was sequenced was blood, either unsorted or a sorted T cell fraction (not recorded which). The sequence was collected from a human donor who was either an allogeneic HSCT recipient or a stem cell or donor lymphocyte infusion donor (not recorded which). It is not recorded whose cells these are; they may come from a transplant donor. The chain is encoded by TRBV6-6 joined to TRBJ1-1, with an unclear D gene assignment. The DNA sequence is TGTGCCAGCAGTTACTCGGGCATCAGGACTGAAGCTTTCTTT. It translates as CASSYSGIRTEAFF.